A single sample is the source of the 27 T cell receptor beta chains below, sequenced in a study of graft-versus-host responses after intestinal transplantation. Antigens for these TCRs are unknown. Profiled with immunoSEQ multiplex PCR; TCRdb holds only in-frame clones, not every one. The sample consists of 90,000 to 130,000 clones, 85% to 95% of them appearing once. The source was unstimulated CD8+ T cells sorted from spleen or lymph node cells, collected before transplant. Receptors originate from a human donor who was the organ donor for an intestinal transplant.

V gene TRBV4-1 combines with J gene TRBJ1-2; 8 bases agree with TRBD1. This CDR3 region has 14 residues. CDR1 and CDR2 (germline): MGHRA, YSYEKL. Trimming cost V 5 bases and J 8 bases; bases outside gene matches: 10. The CDR3 reads CASSWPGTGKGYTF. The CDR3 nucleotides are TGCGCCAGCAGCTGGCCCGGGACAGGAAAGGGCTACACCTTC.

Worth noting for this clone: In the same sample, other DNA sequences code for this CDR3. The chain links TRBV9 to TRBJ1-3, with a weak D call TRBD1 (5 bases). This CDR3 contains 15 residues. Germline values: CDR1 SGDLS, CDR2 YYNGEE. The V end lost 3 bases, the J end lost 4 bases, and 14 bases lay between the germline ends. CDR3 in amino acids: CASSATGGSGNTIYF. Here the CDR3 DNA reads TGTGCCAGCAGCGCAACGGGGGGGTCCGGAAACACCATATATTTT.

The chain joins TRBV27 to TRBJ2-1, with D perhaps TRBD1 (5 bases). This CDR3 is built from 13 residues. V lost 8 bases, J lost 2 bases, and 10 bases lay in between. CDR1 and CDR2 (germline): MNHEY, SMNVEV (reference sequence). The CDR3 region is CASGWGPYNEQFF. As DNA, the CDR3 is TGTGCCAGCGGGTGGGGCCCCTACAATGAGCAGTTCTTC.

V and J are TRBV20-1 and TRBJ2-1; no firm D call. The length of the CDR3 is 10 residues. Germline CDR1 reads DFQATT; CDR2 reads SNEGSKA (reference sequence). V was clipped by 3 bases and J by 9 bases, with 6 bases between them. The CDR3 coding sequence is TGCAGTGCTAGCTGGGGTGAGCAGTTCTTC. Its translation: CSASWGEQFF.

The rearrangement joins TRBV19 to TRBJ2-5, with TRBD1 identical over 10 bases. The end of the DNA is better explained by TRBJ2-7, so the J call may be wrong. This CDR3 is 14 amino acids long. Germline lookup yields CDR1 LNHDA and CDR2 SQIVND (reference sequence). CDR3 DNA: TGTGCCAGTAGTGCGGGACAGGGGCCCTACGAGCAGTACTTC. It codes for CASSAGQGPYEQYF.

The V call is TRBV27, the J call TRBJ2-7; 11 nucleotides agree with TRBD2. From germline, CDR1 is MNHEY and CDR2 SMNVEV (reference sequence). Losses at the gene ends were 6 bases for V and 3 bases for J; bases not matched to a gene: 7. This CDR3 comprises 15 residues. The CDR3 DNA is TGTGCCAGCAGCAGTAGCGGGAGGGGTCTCTACGAGCAGTACTTC. This translates into CASSSSGRGLYEQYF.

The chain combines TRBV30 with TRBJ2-2; the match to TRBD2 covers 13 bases. In germline, CDR1 is GTSNPN, CDR2 SVGIG (reference sequence). V dropped 2 bases and J dropped 7; count of bases not matched to a gene: 4. CDR3 length equals 15 residues. The CDR3 loop is CAWSWTSGSNGELFF. DNA of the CDR3: TGTGCCTGGAGTTGGACTAGCGGGAGCAACGGGGAGCTGTTTTTT.

This chain links TRBV19 with TRBJ1-1, with D possibly being TRBD1 (5 bases). The CDR3 is 14 residues long. Trimming took 6 bases from V and 0 from J, leaving 11 bases between them. The germline CDR1 and CDR2 sequences are LNHDA and SQIVND (reference sequence). CDR3 in amino acids: CASRRTGMNTEAFF. Written as DNA, the CDR3 is TGTGCCAGTAGACGAACAGGTATGAACACTGAAGCTTTCTTT.

This rearrangement joins TRBV30 to TRBJ2-2, with 11 bases that match TRBD1. V shed 4 bases and J 1 base; nucleotides not matched to a gene: 5. The CDR3 totals 16 residues. In germline, CDR1 is GTSNPN, CDR2 SVGIG (reference sequence). The CDR3 sequence is CAWTSGTGGNTGELFF. CDR3 bases: TGTGCCTGGACCTCAGGGACAGGGGGGAACACCGGGGAGCTGTTTTTT.

For the CDR3, the DNA is TGTGCCAGCAGTTTATGGGACAGCAATCAGCCCCAGCATTTT. Its protein is CASSLWDSNQPQHF. The chain joins TRBV27 to TRBJ1-5; D is perhaps TRBD1 (5 bases). Germline CDR1 and CDR2: MNHEY and SMNVEV (reference sequence). This CDR3 contains 14 residues. V lost 1 base to trimming and J lost 1 base, with 5 bases between them.

This chain links TRBV19 with TRBJ2-1; D possibly corresponds to TRBD1 (5 bases). Germline assignment: CDR1 LNHDA and CDR2 SQIVND (reference sequence). The V end was cut by 1 base, the J end by 4 bases, with 14 bases between. This CDR3 has 16 amino acids. The CDR3 sequence is CASSIGTRTQYNEQFF. Written as DNA, the CDR3 is TGTGCCAGTAGTATAGGAACGAGGACACAATACAATGAGCAGTTCTTC.

This chain links TRBV9 with TRBJ2-3, with 14 bases identical to TRBD2. Germline CDR1 is SGDLS and CDR2 is YYNGEE. The CDR3 length is 14 residues. V shed 4 bases, J shed 14 bases, and the junction held 9 bases outside the gene matches. The CDR3 nucleotides read TGTGCCAGCAGCCTTGGGACTAGCGGGAGTTTTATGTATTTT. Protein sequence: CASSLGTSGSFMYF.

The genes are TRBV28 and TRBJ2-5; 10 bases agree with TRBD1. The CDR3 sequence is 19 residues long. The germline V gene encodes CDR1 MDHEN and CDR2 SYDVKM. V trimming: 7 bases; J trimming: 1 base; junction bases outside the gene matches: 18. The CDR3 bases are TGTGCCAGCAATTGGAGAGCCGGACGGACAGGGGGTCTCCAAGAGACCCAGTACTTC. This translates into CASNWRAGRTGGLQETQYF.

The chain carries TRBV28 and TRBJ1-1; tentative D call: TRBD1 (5 bases). The CDR3 is 19 residues long. Between the trimmed V and J ends, which lost 4 bases and 3 bases, there was a span of 27 bases. Looked up from germline, CDR1 is MDHEN and CDR2 is SYDVKM. The CDR3 reads CASSYSGWYILYWDTEAFF. DNA for the CDR3: TGTGCCAGCAGTTATTCAGGGTGGTATATTTTATATTGGGACACTGAAGCTTTCTTT.

The J gene is TRBJ1-2, the V gene TRBV9; the D is unclear. V was cut by 4 bases and J by 7 bases, with 11 bases left in between. This CDR3 region has 12 residues. The germline CDR1 and CDR2 sequences are SGDLS and YYNGEE. The DNA of the CDR3 is TGTGCCAGCAGCTCTTACCGGTTTGGCTACACCTTC. It encodes CASSSYRFGYTF.

The J gene is TRBJ2-7, the V gene TRBV7-2, with 7 bases fitting TRBD1. The CDR3 is 15 amino acids. After removal of 1 base from V and 2 bases from J, the junction contained 5 bases not matched to a gene. Germline CDR1 is SGHTA and CDR2 is FQGNSA. The CDR3 DNA follows: TGTGCCAGCAGCTTAGATCCGGACAGGCCCTACGAGCAGTACTTC. Amino acid sequence: CASSLDPDRPYEQYF.

The gene calls are TRBV28 and TRBJ1-1; D is perhaps TRBD1 (6 bases). V was pared by 3 bases and J by 7 bases, with 12 bases between. The germline V gene encodes CDR1 MDHEN and CDR2 SYDVKM. This CDR3 has 13 residues. CDR3 residues: CASSFRGADEAFF. The CDR3 DNA reads TGTGCCAGCAGTTTTCGGGGGGCGGATGAAGCTTTCTTT. Supplemented by reference TRBV28 and TRBJ1-1, the full variable domain reads DVKVTQSSRYLVKRTGEKVFLECVQDMDHENMFWYRQDPGLGLRLIYFSYDVKMKEKGDIPEGYSVSREKKERFSLILESASTNQTSMYLCASSFRGADEAFFGQGTRLTVV.

The rearrangement links TRBV19 to TRBJ1-4; no definite D call. The V end was cut by 3 bases, the J end by 7 bases, with 6 bases between. The CDR3 runs 12 residues. Germline values: CDR1 LNHDA, CDR2 SQIVND (reference sequence). The CDR3 is CASSIKGEKLFF. CDR3 nucleotides: TGTGCCAGTAGTATTAAGGGTGAAAAACTGTTTTTT.

This clone was observed a few times. The genes are TRBV6-5 and TRBJ1-3; the D is unclear. The length of the CDR3 is 14 residues. V was trimmed by 3 bases and J by 3 bases, leaving 9 bases between them. Looked up from germline, CDR1 is MNHEY and CDR2 is SVGAGI. This CDR3 is CASSYLGFGNTIYF. In DNA, the CDR3 is TGTGCCAGCAGTTATCTGGGTTTTGGAAACACCATATATTTT.

The V call is TRBV7-6, the J call TRBJ1-3; D possibly corresponds to TRBD1 (5 bases). Germline V lookup: CDR1 SGHVS, CDR2 FNYEAQ. V lost 2 bases and J 0 bases, leaving 8 bases between the germline ends. This CDR3 contains 15 residues. The CDR3 coding sequence is TGTGCCAGCAGCTTATCGGGGGGCTCTGGAAACACCATATATTTT. This encodes CASSLSGGSGNTIYF.

V usage is TRBV11-2 and J usage is TRBJ2-5, with TRBD2 matching over 8 bases. The CDR3 spans 13 residues. Germline CDR1 is SGHAT and CDR2 is FQNNGV. The V gene end was trimmed by 5 bases and the J gene end by 3 bases; junction bases not matched to a gene: 2. CDR3: CASSELAEETQYF. CDR3 nucleotides: TGTGCCAGCAGCGAACTAGCGGAAGAGACCCAGTACTTC.

The chain uses TRBV4-3 and TRBJ1-2; D gene uncertain. V lost 1 base and J 3 bases, leaving 6 bases between the germline ends. Per germline, CDR1 LGHNA and CDR2 YSLEER. The CDR3 has 13 amino acids. The CDR3 sequence: CASSQGLDYGYTF. CDR3 nucleotide sequence: TGCGCCAGCAGCCAAGGACTGGACTATGGCTACACCTTC.

This rearrangement joins TRBV5-1 to TRBJ1-1, with TRBD1 matching over 7 bases. Germline V gene lookup returns CDR1 SGHRS and CDR2 YFSETQ. This CDR3 has 17 residues. J lost 0 bases, V lost 4 bases, and 12 bases had no gene match. CDR3 sequence: CASSPWTGGIMNTEAFF. The CDR3 nucleotides read TGCGCCAGCAGCCCTTGGACAGGAGGAATCATGAACACTGAAGCTTTCTTT.

DNA for the CDR3: TGTGCCAGCAGCTTGTCGGACAGAGAAGAGACCCAGTACTTC. Protein sequence: CASSLSDREETQYF. The chain recombines TRBV5-4 with TRBJ2-5; maybe TRBD1 (6 bases). CDR1 and CDR2 (germline): SGHNT, YYREEE (reference sequence). V gave up 1 base and J gave up 3 bases, with 10 bases separating them. The CDR3 covers 14 residues.

This chain uses TRBV11-2 with TRBJ2-7; 7 bases match TRBD2. The CDR3 extends over 14 amino acids. After removal of 4 bases from V and 4 bases from J, the junction contained 7 bases not matched to a gene. CDR1 and CDR2 (germline): SGHAT, FQNNGV. The CDR3 DNA sequence: TGTGCCAGCAGCTCCTCGACTAGCTGGTACGAGCAGTACTTC. Its protein is CASSSSTSWYEQYF.

The chain links TRBV9 to TRBJ1-6, with D possibly matching TRBD1 (6 bases). Trimming removed 3 bases from V and 2 bases from J, with 12 bases in between. Germline V gives CDR1 SGDLS, CDR2 YYNGEE. The CDR3 is 16 residues long. In DNA form, the CDR3 reads TGTGCCAGCAGCGGACCAGGGGTGGCCTATAATTCACCCCTCCACTTT. As protein: CASSGPGVAYNSPLHF.

V usage is TRBV14 and J usage is TRBJ2-7; the match to TRBD1 covers 8 bases. With 6 bases clipped from V and 6 bases from J, the junction kept 4 bases outside the gene matches. The CDR3 has 12 amino acids. From germline, CDR1 is SGHDN and CDR2 FVKESK. This chain's CDR3 is CASSYTGGEQYF. CDR3 nucleotide sequence: TGTGCCAGCAGTTACACAGGGGGCGAGCAGTACTTC.